What follows describes a single T cell receptor beta chain. CDR1 and CDR2 from the germline V gene are SGHVS and FQNEAQ. This CDR3 has 12 residues. Trimming removed 1 base from V and 7 bases from J, with 4 bases in between. In the study's own analysis: After removing out-of-frame reads, 2 million to 2.5 million distinct TCRbeta sequences remained. Assay used: immunoSEQ multiplex PCR; TCRdb lists only in-frame clones, some missing. V and J calls and clone size are those listed in that table; D and trimming were worked out from the DNA. Here the sample spans approximately 74,000 clones, 76% being singletons. This entry is derived from a study of memory CD4+ T cells and cytomegalovirus serostatus. Across the study: Of the healthy Belgian adults, several were CMV seropositive and 20 to 30 seronegative.

The sort gate was single viable CD3+CD4+CD8-CD45RO+ cells for memory CD4+ T cells. CMV serostatus came from serum IgG against pp150, pp28, p38, p52. CD4+ T cells were isolated by positive magnetic selection. Sequenced sample: memory CD4+ T cells from blood. The genes are TRBV7-8 and TRBJ1-4; no clear D. The TCR originated in an adult in good health and CMV-seropositive. The CDR3, as DNA: TGTGCCAGCAGCTTAGTACGTGAAAAACTGTTTTTT. This translates into CASSLVREKLFF.